These T cell receptor beta chains were read from a single sample in a study of blood T cell repertoires in COVID-19. Sequenced by immunoSEQ multiplex PCR; TCRdb stores in-frame clones only, minus some. The sample holds a few hundred thousand clones; 85% are singletons and the top ten take roughly 2.2%. The sequencing input was peripheral blood. The receptors were sampled from a woman in her seventies with COVID-19, enrolled during active disease. CDR3s include the opening cysteine and the closing phenylalanine or tryptophan. D genes are given only for firm matches. Only part of the rows carry a size: once, few, many, or a class if the clone is expanded.

abundance	j_gene	d_gene	v_gene	CDR3nt	CDR3aa
.	TRBJ1-5	TRBD1	TRBV6-5	TGTGCCAGCAGAAGAGGGGGCGGAGACCCGACAGCCCAGCATTTT	CASRRGGGDPTAQHF
.	TRBJ1-6	.	TRBV6-5	TGTGCCAGCAGTTACTCCTACAGCTCCTATAATTCACCCCTCCACTTT	CASSYSYSSYNSPLHF
.	TRBJ1-5	TRBD1	TRBV7-8	TGTGCCAGCAGCTTAGGACAGGGAGGAGGGTATAGCAATCAGCCCCAGCATTTT	CASSLGQGGGYSNQPQHF
.	TRBJ1-5	.	TRBV7-2	TGTGCCAGCAGCCCGGCGGGGGGTAGCCAGCCCCAGCATTTT	CASSPAGGSQPQHF
.	TRBJ1-5	TRBD1	TRBV18	TGTGCCAGCTCACAGGGGACAGAACGAGGTCAGCCCCAGCATTTT	CASSQGTERGQPQHF
.	TRBJ2-3	.	TRBV7-6	TGTGCCAGCAGCAAGAACTGGGGCGCCCCAGATACGCAGTATTTT	CASSKNWGAPDTQYF
few	TRBJ1-1	.	TRBV28	TGTGCCAGCGGCCCCACCCGGGGGGCAGGAACTGAAGCTTTCTTT	CASGPTRGAGTEAFF
.	TRBJ2-1	TRBD1	TRBV29-1	TGCAGCGTCGACAGGGGGCAGAACAATGAGCAGTTCTTC	CSVDRGQNNEQFF
.	TRBJ2-3	.	TRBV7-2	TGTGCCAGCAGCTTACGGGGTGAGGATACGCAGTATTTT	CASSLRGEDTQYF
once	TRBJ2-5	TRBD1	TRBV19	TGTGCCAGTAGCAGGGGGCGGGAGACCCAGTACTTC	CASSRGRETQYF
.	TRBJ1-1	.	TRBV5-1	TGCGCCAGCAGCCTGAGAGCCATGAACACTGAAGCTTTCTTT	CASSLRAMNTEAFF
.	TRBJ1-1	TRBD1	TRBV19	TGTGCCAGTACTAGACAGGGGGCTATTGAAGCTTTCTTT	CASTRQGAIEAFF
.	TRBJ1-3	.	TRBV18	TGTGCCAGCTCACCACCCGGGGACTTCCTCTCTGGAAACACCATATATTTT	CASSPPGDFLSGNTIYF
.	TRBJ1-2	TRBD1	TRBV3-1/TRBV3-2	TGTGCCAGCAGCCAAGCCGGGACAGGCGACTTCTTC	CASSQAGTGDFF
.	TRBJ1-2	.	TRBV7-2	TGTGCCAGCAGCGCGGACAGCAGCTATGGCTACACCTTC	CASSADSSYGYTF
.	TRBJ1-1	.	TRBV18	TGTGCCAGCTCACCACCGTGGGGCAGGGGCGAGGGTCAGAGTGAAGCTTTCTTT	CASSPPWGRGEGQSEAFF
.	TRBJ1-2	.	TRBV5-1	TGCGCCAGCAAAGGACAGCTTAACTATGGCTACACCTTC	CASKGQLNYGYTF
.	TRBJ1-2	TRBD1	TRBV25-1	TGTGCCAGCAGTTTAACCGGGACAGGGACTAACTATGGCTACACCTTC	CASSLTGTGTNYGYTF
.	TRBJ1-5	TRBD1	TRBV27	TGTGCCAGCAGTCCCGGACAGGGGTTCAATCAGCCCCAGCATTTT	CASSPGQGFNQPQHF
.	TRBJ1-6	.	TRBV7-3	TGTGCCAGCAGCTTGGACAGTCGCACCTATAATTCACCCCTCCACTTT	CASSLDSRTYNSPLHF
.	TRBJ1-5	TRBD1	TRBV7-8	TGTGCCAGCAGCCCCCGGACAGGGGGAGATAGTCAGCCCCAGCATTTT	CASSPRTGGDSQPQHF
.	TRBJ2-1	TRBD2	TRBV19	TGTGCCAGTAGTATCGCGGGGGGACTAGCGCTCCCCAATGAGCAGTTCTTC	CASSIAGGLALPNEQFF
.	TRBJ2-3	.	TRBV6-6	TGTGCCAGCAGTTATGGGCCAGATACGCAGTATTTT	CASSYGPDTQYF
.	TRBJ1-2	TRBD1	TRBV7-9	TGTGCCAGCAGCTTAGGGACAGGGGGGTCATCGACCTTCTATGGCTACACCTTC	CASSLGTGGSSTFYGYTF
.	TRBJ2-3	TRBD2	TRBV30	TGTGCCTGGAGGACTAGCGGCACAGATACGCAGTATTTT	CAWRTSGTDTQYF
.	TRBJ1-1	.	TRBV5-6	TGTGCCAGCAGCTTTTACAGGTTGAACACTGAAGCTTTCTTT	CASSFYRLNTEAFF
.	TRBJ1-1	.	TRBV14	TGTGCCAGCAGCCGCCGACAGGTGGACACTGAAGCTTTCTTT	CASSRRQVDTEAFF
.	TRBJ2-7	TRBD1	TRBV4-1	TGCGCCAGCAGCCAACGGACAGGGGCCTACGAGCAGTACTTC	CASSQRTGAYEQYF
.	TRBJ1-2	.	TRBV3-1/TRBV3-2	TGTGCCAGCAGCCAAGATCAGGGCAGCTATGGCTACACCTTC	CASSQDQGSYGYTF
.	TRBJ1-6	.	TRBV11-3	TGTGCCAGCAGCTTGACAGGCAATTCACCCCTCCACTTT	CASSLTGNSPLHF
once	TRBJ1-1	.	TRBV7-2	TGTGCCAGCAGATTACCGGGTGCGGGTCGGACTGAAGCTTTCTTT	CASRLPGAGRTEAFF
.	TRBJ1-1	TRBD1	TRBV6-1	TGTGCCAGCAGTAACAAGGGGGCCCTCAACACTGAAGCTTTCTTT	CASSNKGALNTEAFF
.	TRBJ1-1	.	TRBV2	TGTGCCAGCAGTGACGGAGGGTGGACTGAAGCTTTCTTT	CASSDGGWTEAFF
.	TRBJ1-1	TRBD1	TRBV4-1	TGCGCCAGCAGCCGGGGACAGGGGTCGAACACTGAAGCTTTCTTT	CASSRGQGSNTEAFF
.	TRBJ1-5	.	TRBV6-5	TGTGCCAGCGACAGAAATAGCAATCAGCCCCAGCATTTT	CASDRNSNQPQHF
.	TRBJ2-7	TRBD1	TRBV9	TGTGCCAGCAGCACAACCGGGACAGGGACCACCGAGCAGTACTTC	CASSTTGTGTTEQYF
.	TRBJ1-3	.	TRBV5-1	TGCGCCAGCAGCTTGGTTGGGGCAAGCTCTGGAAACACCATATATTTT	CASSLVGASSGNTIYF